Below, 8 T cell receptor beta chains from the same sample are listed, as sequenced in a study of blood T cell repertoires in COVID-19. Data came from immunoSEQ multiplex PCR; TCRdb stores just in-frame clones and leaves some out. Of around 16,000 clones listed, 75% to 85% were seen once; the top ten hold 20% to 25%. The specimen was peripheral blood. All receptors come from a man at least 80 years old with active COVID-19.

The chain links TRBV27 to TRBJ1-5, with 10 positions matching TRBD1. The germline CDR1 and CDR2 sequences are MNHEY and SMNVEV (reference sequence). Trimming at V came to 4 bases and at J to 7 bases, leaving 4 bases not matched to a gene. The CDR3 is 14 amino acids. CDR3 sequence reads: CASSSGQGWQPQHF. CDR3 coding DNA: TGTGCCAGCAGTTCGGGACAGGGGTGGCAGCCCCAGCATTTT.

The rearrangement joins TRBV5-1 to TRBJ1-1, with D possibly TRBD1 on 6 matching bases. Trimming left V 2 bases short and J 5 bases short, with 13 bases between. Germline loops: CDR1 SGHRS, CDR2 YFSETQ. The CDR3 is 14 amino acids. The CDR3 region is CASSLQGEGTEAFF. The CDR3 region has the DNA TGCGCCAGCAGCTTACAGGGTGAAGGGACTGAAGCTTTCTTT. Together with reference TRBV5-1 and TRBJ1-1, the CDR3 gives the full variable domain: KAGVTQTPRYLIKTRGQQVTLSCSPISGHRSVSWYQQTPGQGLQFLFEYFSETQRNKGNFPGRFSGRQFSNSRSEMNVSTLELGDSALYLCASSLQGEGTEAFFGQGTRLTVV.

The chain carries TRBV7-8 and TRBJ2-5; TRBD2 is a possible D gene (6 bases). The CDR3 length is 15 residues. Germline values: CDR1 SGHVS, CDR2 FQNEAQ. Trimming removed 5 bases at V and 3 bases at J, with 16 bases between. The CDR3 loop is CASSPLGGGKETQYF. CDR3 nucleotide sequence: TGTGCCAGCAGCCCCTTGGGGGGAGGCAAAGAGACCCAGTACTTC.

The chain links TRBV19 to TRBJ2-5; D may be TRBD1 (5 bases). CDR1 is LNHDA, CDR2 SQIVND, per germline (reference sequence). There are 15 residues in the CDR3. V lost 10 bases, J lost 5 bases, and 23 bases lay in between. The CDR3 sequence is CATSPQGTTSETQYF. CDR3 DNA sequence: TGTGCCACCAGCCCTCAGGGAACAACGTCGGAGACCCAGTACTTC. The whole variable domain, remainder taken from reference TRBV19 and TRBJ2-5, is DGGITQSPKYLFRKEGQNVTLSCEQNLNHDAMYWYRQDPGQGLRLIYYSQIVNDFQKGDIAEGYSVSREKKESFPLTVTSAQKNPTAFYLCATSPQGTTSETQYFGPGTRLLVL.

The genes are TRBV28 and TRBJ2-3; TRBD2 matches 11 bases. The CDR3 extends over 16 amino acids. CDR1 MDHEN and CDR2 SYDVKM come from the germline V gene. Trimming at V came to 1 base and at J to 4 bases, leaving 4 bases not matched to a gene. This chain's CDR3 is CASSLLAGGPPDTQYF. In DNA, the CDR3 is TGTGCCAGCAGTTTATTAGCGGGAGGGCCCCCAGATACGCAGTATTTT.

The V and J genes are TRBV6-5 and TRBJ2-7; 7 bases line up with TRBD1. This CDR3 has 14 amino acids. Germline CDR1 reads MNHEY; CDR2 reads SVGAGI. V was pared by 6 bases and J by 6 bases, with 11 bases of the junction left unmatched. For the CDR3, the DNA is TGTGCCAGCAGCAACTCGCAGGGGGTCTTCGAGCAGTACTTC. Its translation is CASSNSQGVFEQYF.

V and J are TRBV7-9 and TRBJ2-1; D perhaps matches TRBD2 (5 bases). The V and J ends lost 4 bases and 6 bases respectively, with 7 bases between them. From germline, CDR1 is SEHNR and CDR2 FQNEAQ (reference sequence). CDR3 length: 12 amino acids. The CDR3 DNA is TGTGCCAGCAGCTCGCTAGCCAATGAGCAGTTCTTC. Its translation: CASSSLANEQFF.

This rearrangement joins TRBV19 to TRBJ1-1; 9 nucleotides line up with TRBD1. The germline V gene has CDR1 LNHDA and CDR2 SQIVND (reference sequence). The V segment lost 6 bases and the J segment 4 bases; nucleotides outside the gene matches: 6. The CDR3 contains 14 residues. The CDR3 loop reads CASRPEDRGTEAFF. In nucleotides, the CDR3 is TGTGCCAGTAGACCCGAGGACAGGGGCACTGAAGCTTTCTTT.